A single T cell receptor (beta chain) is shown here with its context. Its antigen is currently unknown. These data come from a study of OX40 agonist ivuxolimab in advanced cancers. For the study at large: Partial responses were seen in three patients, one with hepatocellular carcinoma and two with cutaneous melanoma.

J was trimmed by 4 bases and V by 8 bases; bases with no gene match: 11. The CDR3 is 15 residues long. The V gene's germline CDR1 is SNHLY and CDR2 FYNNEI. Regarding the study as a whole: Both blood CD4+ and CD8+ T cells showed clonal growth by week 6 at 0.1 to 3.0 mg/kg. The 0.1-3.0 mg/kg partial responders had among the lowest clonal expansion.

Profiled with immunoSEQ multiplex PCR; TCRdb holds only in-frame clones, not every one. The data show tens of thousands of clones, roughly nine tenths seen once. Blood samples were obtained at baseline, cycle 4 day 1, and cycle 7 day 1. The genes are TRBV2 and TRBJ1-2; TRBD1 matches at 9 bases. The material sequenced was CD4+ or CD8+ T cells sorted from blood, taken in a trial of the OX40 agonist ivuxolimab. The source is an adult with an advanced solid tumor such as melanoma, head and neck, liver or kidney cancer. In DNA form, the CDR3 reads TGTGCCAGCGGGGAAACAGGGGGCGCTTCCTATGGCTACACCTTC. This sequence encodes CASGETGGASYGYTF.